These 8 T cell receptor beta chains share one sample of origin, sequenced in a study of technical replicates of blood from a handful of donors. Profiling relied on immunoSEQ multiplex PCR, and the TCRdb table lists in-frame clones only, not all of them. The sample has 84,000 or so clones; around 93% are singletons. Source material: T cells isolated from PBMCs. The receptors were sampled from a human donor in good health.

The chain is built from TRBV27 and TRBJ2-7, with 7 bases fitting TRBD1. This CDR3 comprises 16 residues. J was trimmed by 2 bases and V by 6 bases; bases with no gene match: 13. Germline V CDR1 and CDR2: MNHEY, SMNVEV (reference sequence). CDR3 sequence reads: CASRTGQSNSPYEQYF. The CDR3 nucleotides read TGTGCCAGCAGGACGGGACAGTCTAATTCCCCCTACGAGCAGTACTTC.

The rearrangement links TRBV13 to TRBJ2-7, with TRBD2 matching 8 bases. Germline trimming cut 1 base from V and 1 base from J; bases unmatched to any gene: 0. The CDR3 covers 14 residues. Germline CDR1 PRHDT, CDR2 FYEKMQ (reference sequence). The CDR3 nucleotides are TGTGCCAGCAGCTTAGCGGGAGGGTCCTACGAGCAGTACTTC. It yields the protein CASSLAGGSYEQYF.

The chain is built from TRBV5-1 and TRBJ2-7; D might be TRBD1 (5 bases). Germline CDR1 reads SGHRS; CDR2 reads YFSETQ. The CDR3 has 15 amino acids. The V end was cut by 0 bases, the J end by 4 bases, with 14 bases between. The CDR3 sequence: CASSLELGAAYEQYF. The CDR3 nucleotides read TGCGCCAGCAGCTTGGAGCTAGGGGCGGCGTACGAGCAGTACTTC.

This chain links TRBV6-1 with TRBJ2-7; 10 bases match TRBD1. The germline gives CDR1 MNHNS, CDR2 SASEGT. This CDR3 region has 14 residues. V lost 4 bases and J lost 4; bases outside the gene matches: 4. The DNA of the CDR3 is TGTGCCAGCAGTGGTGGGACAGGGGATTACGAGCAGTACTTC. It is translated as CASSGGTGDYEQYF.

The V gene is TRBV29-1, the J gene TRBJ2-1, with 7 bases fitting TRBD1. The germline gives CDR1 SQVTM, CDR2 ANQGSEA. The V gene end was trimmed by 3 bases and the J gene end by 4 bases; junction bases not matched to a gene: 6. The CDR3 runs to 14 residues. CDR3 bases: TGCAGCGTTGAGACAGGGTTCCCTTACAATGAGCAGTTCTTC. Encoded protein: CSVETGFPYNEQFF.

The chain uses TRBV10-3 and TRBJ2-5; TRBD1 matches 8 bases. The CDR3 runs 15 residues. Germline V gives CDR1 ENHRY, CDR2 SYGVKD. The ends lost 3 bases at V and 5 bases at J; junction bases unmatched: 8. Here the CDR3 DNA reads TGTGCCATCAGTGACCAGGGGACAGGTGGGGAGACCCAGTACTTC. Its translation: CAISDQGTGGETQYF.

V gene TRBV5-1 combines with J gene TRBJ1-1; the match to TRBD1 covers 8 bases. The V gene's germline CDR1 is SGHRS and CDR2 YFSETQ. The CDR3 extends over 16 amino acids. With 2 bases clipped from V and 5 bases from J, the junction kept 11 bases outside the gene matches. CDR3 sequence reads: CASSFWMGRGRTEAFF. The DNA for the CDR3 is TGCGCCAGCAGCTTCTGGATGGGCAGGGGGCGTACTGAAGCTTTCTTT. Together with reference TRBV5-1 and TRBJ1-1, the CDR3 gives the full variable domain: KAGVTQTPRYLIKTRGQQVTLSCSPISGHRSVSWYQQTPGQGLQFLFEYFSETQRNKGNFPGRFSGRQFSNSRSEMNVSTLELGDSALYLCASSFWMGRGRTEAFFGQGTRLTVV.

The chain carries TRBV19 and TRBJ2-7; D gene unclear. From germline, CDR1 is LNHDA and CDR2 SQIVND (reference sequence). This CDR3 has 13 residues. V dropped 4 bases and J dropped 4 bases, with 11 bases sitting between them. The CDR3 region is CASSTAEMYEQYF. Written as DNA, the CDR3 is TGTGCCAGTAGTACCGCAGAAATGTACGAGCAGTACTTC.